Sequencing of this T cell receptor beta chain was carried out in a study of blood T cell repertoires in COVID-19. In the authors' workflow: Reference gene primer amplification gave estimated nucleated cell counts. The protocol was immunoSEQ multiplex PCR, while the TCRdb copy is restricted to in-frame clones and leaves out a portion. The D gene and trimming were derived from the DNA, and the V and J assignments and clone size from that table. The sample holds approximately 350,000 clones, about 86% seen once. The specimen was peripheral blood. The sequence derives from a woman aged 60-75 years with COVID-19, enrolled during active disease.

Here the CDR3 DNA reads TGTGCCAGCAACAATCCGGGACAGGGTTTTTTTTCACCCCTCCACTTT. Protein: CASNNPGQGFFSPLHF. V usage is TRBV2 and J usage is TRBJ1-6; TRBD1 matches 9 bases. The CDR3 extends over 16 amino acids. Germline V CDR1 and CDR2: SNHLY, FYNNEI. With V trimmed by 7 bases and J by 9 bases, 13 bases remained unmatched.